The 27 T cell receptor beta chains listed next were all sequenced from one sample in a study of T cell changes during pregnancy in multiple sclerosis. Data came from immunoSEQ multiplex PCR; TCRdb stores just in-frame clones and leaves some out. The table shows more than 60,000 clones, with around 90% occurring only once. This material consisted of peripheral blood, taken before pregnancy. Receptors were obtained from a female donor with multiple sclerosis, enrolled in a pregnancy study.

The gene calls are TRBV4-3 and TRBJ2-1; TRBD1 is a possible D gene (6 bases). V gave up 4 bases and J gave up 9 bases, with 13 bases separating them. Germline CDR1 is LGHNA and CDR2 is YSLEER. CDR3 size: 13 residues. CDR3 sequence reads: CASSPGQRGEQFF. The DNA for the CDR3 is TGCGCCAGCAGCCCCGGACAGAGAGGTGAGCAGTTCTTC.

The CDR3 DNA sequence: TGTGCCAGCAGTCCTGGCGGGGCCGCCCTCTATGGCTACACCTTC. Translation: CASSPGGAALYGYTF. V usage is TRBV6-5 and J usage is TRBJ1-2; weak D call: TRBD1 (5 bases). The CDR3 is 15 residues long. Per germline, CDR1 MNHEY and CDR2 SVGAGI. The germline V and J ends were trimmed by 5 bases and 4 bases, with 17 bases remaining between them.

CDR3 amino acids: CASSLEMRSYNEQFF. CDR3 coding DNA: TGCGCCAGCAGCCTCGAAATGAGGTCCTACAATGAGCAGTTCTTC. V is TRBV4-3 and J is TRBJ2-1; no reliable D call. This CDR3 contains 15 residues. V was shortened by 4 bases and J by 1 base, with 11 bases between the two germline ends. CDR1 and CDR2 (germline): LGHNA, YSLEER.

CDR3 in amino acids: CASSLSGRAEAFF. The CDR3 nucleotides are TGTGCCAGCAGCCTATCAGGGAGGGCTGAAGCTTTCTTT. V gene TRBV7-8 combines with J gene TRBJ1-1; D is perhaps TRBD1 (5 bases). The germline gives CDR1 SGHVS, CDR2 FQNEAQ. The CDR3 sequence is 13 residues long. Trimming shortened V by 5 bases and J by 6 bases, and 13 bases separated the two germline ends.

The rearrangement links TRBV6-1 to TRBJ1-4; D not resolved. This CDR3 comprises 13 residues. Looked up from germline, CDR1 is MNHNS and CDR2 is SASEGT. The ends were cut back, 1 base at V and 4 bases at J, with 4 bases in the middle. The CDR3 DNA reads as TGTGCCAGCAGTGAAGTTAGTAATGAAAAACTGTTTTTT. This sequence encodes CASSEVSNEKLFF.

V is TRBV7-2 and J is TRBJ2-7; the D is unclear. Germline CDR1 reads SGHTA; CDR2 reads FQGNSA. The ends were cut back, 6 bases at V and 4 bases at J, with 22 bases in the middle. The CDR3 covers 16 residues. CDR3 protein: CASSLSDAALGYEQYF. The CDR3 bases are TGTGCCAGCAGTCTAAGCGATGCAGCCCTGGGTTACGAGCAGTACTTC.

The CDR3 spells CASSGQVGVRNSPLHF. The DNA of the CDR3 is TGTGCCAGTAGCGGACAGGTCGGTGTGAGAAATTCACCCCTCCACTTT. The chain combines TRBV19 with TRBJ1-6, with 7 bases lining up with TRBD1. The CDR3 consists of 16 residues. The J segment lost 7 bases and the V segment lost 6 bases, leaving 12 bases of the junction unmatched. From germline, CDR1 is LNHDA and CDR2 SQIVND (reference sequence).

V is TRBV9 and J is TRBJ2-3; D gene ambiguous. The CDR3 contains 11 residues. The germline V and J ends were trimmed by 3 bases and 6 bases, with 5 bases remaining between them. Germline assignment: CDR1 SGDLS and CDR2 YYNGEE. CDR3 amino acids: CASSAEDTQYF. CDR3 nucleotide sequence: TGTGCCAGCAGCGCCGAGGATACGCAGTATTTT.

This chain connects TRBV9 to TRBJ2-1; 9 bases line up with TRBD2. V dropped 3 bases and J dropped 9; count of bases not matched to a gene: 10. Germline V gene lookup returns CDR1 SGDLS and CDR2 YYNGEE. The CDR3 length is 15 residues. CDR3 DNA sequence: TGTGCCAGCAGCGCATACGGCGGGGGGGTGTCTGAGCAGTTCTTC. Translating it yields CASSAYGGGVSEQFF.

V gene TRBV9 combines with J gene TRBJ1-3, with 9 nucleotides matching TRBD1. With V trimmed by 4 bases and J by 5 bases, 4 bases remained unmatched. The CDR3 covers 14 residues. Germline CDR1 reads SGDLS; CDR2 reads YYNGEE. CDR3 in amino acids: CASSPGQGRNTIYF. Here the CDR3 DNA reads TGTGCCAGCAGCCCCGGACAGGGGAGAAACACCATATATTTT.

The V call is TRBV4-3, the J call TRBJ1-5; 9 positions agree with TRBD1. V lost 5 bases and J lost 2; bases outside the gene matches: 4. This CDR3 region has 15 residues. Germline CDR1 and CDR2: LGHNA and YSLEER. Written as DNA, the CDR3 is TGCGCCAGCAGCGCGGACAGGGGAGGCAATCAGCCCCAGCATTTT. It codes for CASSADRGGNQPQHF.

The genes are TRBV10-3 and TRBJ2-6; 11 bases line up with TRBD1. Per germline, CDR1 ENHRY and CDR2 SYGVKD. J lost 4 bases, V lost 6 bases, and 5 bases had no gene match. The CDR3 is made up of 16 amino acids. In DNA, the CDR3 is TGTGCCATCAGCGGACAGGGGGCGTACGGGGCCAACGTCCTGACTTTC. This translates into CAISGQGAYGANVLTF.

The chain recombines TRBV5-1 with TRBJ1-2; 11 bases match TRBD1. The CDR3 sequence is 15 residues long. The V segment lost 3 bases and the J segment 0 bases; nucleotides outside the gene matches: 1. Germline CDR1 is SGHRS and CDR2 is YFSETQ. CDR3 in amino acids: CASSWGQGANYGYTF. The CDR3 DNA reads TGCGCCAGCAGCTGGGGACAGGGGGCTAACTATGGCTACACCTTC.

V usage is TRBV7-3 and J usage is TRBJ2-3, with 7 positions matching TRBD1. The V gene's germline CDR1 is SGHTA and CDR2 FQGTGA. The CDR3 is made up of 17 amino acids. V dropped 0 bases and J dropped 7; count of bases not matched to a gene: 13. The CDR3 nucleotides are TGTGCCAGCAGCTTAACAGGAATTGAGGGGGCGAGGAATACGCAGTATTTT. As protein: CASSLTGIEGARNTQYF. Variable domain in full (rest from reference TRBV7-3 and TRBJ2-3): GAGVSQTPSNKVTEKGKYVELRCDPISGHTALYWYRQSLGQGPEFLIYFQGTGAADDSGLPNDRFFAVRPEGSVSTLKIQRTERGDSAVYLCASSLTGIEGARNTQYFGPGTRLTVL.

The rearrangement joins TRBV10-3 to TRBJ2-7; a weak D match, TRBD2 (5 bases). CDR1 and CDR2 (germline): ENHRY, SYGVKD. Trimming pared 0 bases from V and 2 bases from J, leaving 11 bases between. The CDR3 is 15 residues long. The DNA of the CDR3 is TGTGCCATCAGTGAGTCGGAGGCCGGAACCTACGAGCAGTACTTC. Amino acid sequence: CAISESEAGTYEQYF.

The genes are TRBV7-2 and TRBJ2-3; TRBD1 is a possible D gene (5 bases). Trimming cost V 1 base and J 5 bases, with 10 bases left between them. The CDR3 has 14 residues. The germline CDR1 and CDR2 sequences are SGHTA and FQGNSA. In DNA form, the CDR3 reads TGTGCCAGCAGCTTAGAAGGGGTCCGAGATACGCAGTATTTT. As protein: CASSLEGVRDTQYF.

The chain employs TRBV5-1 and TRBJ2-5; tentatively, D is TRBD2 (6 bases). Germline lookup yields CDR1 SGHRS and CDR2 YFSETQ. The CDR3 loop spans 17 amino acids. Trimming shortened V by 0 bases and J by 2 bases, and 17 bases separated the two germline ends. The CDR3: CASSLGGVSVYQETQYF. The CDR3 DNA is TGCGCCAGCAGCTTGGGGGGGGTATCCGTCTATCAAGAGACCCAGTACTTC.

This clone was recorded once. The V gene is TRBV25-1, the J gene TRBJ2-5; TRBD1 matches 7 bases. CDR1 is MGHDK and CDR2 is SYGVNS in the germline V gene. The CDR3 loop spans 14 amino acids. The ends lost 9 bases at V and 1 base at J; junction bases unmatched: 8. This CDR3 is CARLIDRVQETQYF. The CDR3, as DNA: TGTGCCAGGCTGATTGACAGGGTCCAAGAGACCCAGTACTTC.

V usage is TRBV25-1 and J usage is TRBJ2-3, with unresolved D. The CDR3 spans 13 residues. Germline V gives CDR1 MGHDK, CDR2 SYGVNS. Trimming shortened V by 2 bases and J by 1 base, and 4 bases separated the two germline ends. This CDR3 is CASSEPGTDTQYF. Here the CDR3 DNA reads TGTGCCAGCAGTGAACCCGGCACAGATACGCAGTATTTT.

The CDR3 loop reads CAAEGDRGYTF. The CDR3 DNA is TGTGCCGCCGAGGGGGACAGGGGCTACACCTTC. V gene TRBV10-3 combines with J gene TRBJ1-2; 8 bases fit TRBD1. Germline V gene sequence: CDR1 ENHRY, CDR2 SYGVKD. The ends lost 11 bases at V and 8 bases at J; junction bases unmatched: 7. The CDR3 sequence is 11 residues long.

The J gene is TRBJ1-4, the V gene TRBV15, with D maybe TRBD1 (5 bases). CDR3 length: 16 residues. V lost 1 base, J lost 5 bases, and 14 bases lay in between. Germline V gene sequence: CDR1 LNHNV, CDR2 YYDKDF (reference sequence). This CDR3 reads CATSRGEARVNEKLFF. The DNA for the CDR3 is TGTGCCACCAGCAGAGGTGAGGCCAGGGTAAATGAAAAACTGTTTTTT.

The chain links TRBV6-6 to TRBJ1-3; 7 bases are a match to TRBD1. Trimming at V came to 5 bases and at J to 4 bases, leaving 8 bases not matched to a gene. Germline loops: CDR1 MNHNY, CDR2 SVGAGI (reference sequence). This CDR3 has 15 amino acids. The CDR3 sequence: CASSTIGGSGNTIYF. Written as DNA, the CDR3 is TGTGCCAGCAGTACGATAGGGGGCTCCGGAAACACCATATATTTT.

The chain recombines TRBV6-4 with TRBJ2-1, with 9 bases lining up with TRBD1. Germline CDR1 reads MRHNA; CDR2 reads SNTAGT. The CDR3 totals 13 residues. Germline trimming cut 2 bases from V and 8 bases from J; bases unmatched to any gene: 1. Here the CDR3 reads CASSDRTGDEQFF. In DNA form, the CDR3 reads TGTGCCAGCAGTGACCGGACAGGGGATGAGCAGTTCTTC.

V gene TRBV7-3 combines with J gene TRBJ2-3; 10 bases are a match to TRBD2. Looked up from germline, CDR1 is SGHTA and CDR2 is FQGTGA. This CDR3 contains 16 residues. The junction had 5 bases not matched to a gene; V was cut back by 3 bases and J by 2 bases. The CDR3 spells CASSFYLAGDTDTQYF. DNA of the CDR3: TGTGCCAGCAGCTTTTATCTAGCGGGGGACACAGATACGCAGTATTTT. The entire variable domain, with the rest obtained from reference TRBV7-3 and TRBJ2-3, is as follows: GAGVSQTPSNKVTEKGKYVELRCDPISGHTALYWYRQSLGQGPEFLIYFQGTGAADDSGLPNDRFFAVRPEGSVSTLKIQRTERGDSAVYLCASSFYLAGDTDTQYFGPGTRLTVL.

The CDR3 here is CATSLRQLAGAYNEQFF. CDR3 nucleotide sequence: TGTGCCACCAGCCTACGCCAACTAGCGGGGGCCTACAATGAGCAGTTCTTC. This sequence joins TRBV15 and TRBJ2-1; TRBD2 agrees at 11 bases. Trimming removed 5 bases from V and 2 bases from J; junction bases left unmatched: 8. Germline CDR1 reads LNHNV; CDR2 reads YYDKDF (reference sequence). The CDR3 runs to 17 residues.

The sample holds one count of this clone. This sequence joins TRBV4-1 and TRBJ1-5, with D perhaps TRBD1 (5 bases). Trimming took 1 base from V and 5 from J, leaving 6 bases between them. This CDR3 has 13 amino acids. Germline V gene lookup returns CDR1 MGHRA and CDR2 YSYEKL. CDR3 protein: CASSQGDYQPQHF. Written as DNA, the CDR3 is TGCGCCAGCAGCCAAGGGGACTATCAGCCCCAGCATTTT.

CDR3: CASSLWGLSYEQYF. CDR3 nucleotides: TGTGCCAGCAGCTTATGGGGACTCTCCTACGAGCAGTACTTC. V is TRBV7-3 and J is TRBJ2-7, with D possibly TRBD2 on 6 matching bases. Germline CDR1 SGHTA, CDR2 FQGTGA. This CDR3 has 14 amino acids. V dropped 2 bases and J dropped 0 bases, with 8 bases sitting between them.